A selection of T cell receptor beta chains follows, all from one sample in a study of T cell responses to AZD1222 COVID-19 vaccine. The protocol was immunoSEQ multiplex PCR, while the TCRdb copy is restricted to in-frame clones and leaves out a portion. The sample yields some 190,000 clones, over 90% seen once. The sample consisted of peripheral blood, taken 28 days after the second AZD1222 dose. The receptor source for this set is an adult who received the AZD1222 COVID-19 vaccine. Both conserved end residues are part of each CDR3. A D gene is named only where the DNA matches it firmly. The size of a clone is reported for some rows only, either as once, few or many, or as a class for expanded clones.

TRBV6-5	NA	TRBJ2-2	TRBD1	CASRRQGASGELFF	TGTGCCAGCAGACGACAGGGGGCCTCCGGGGAGCTGTTTTTT
TRBV19	NA	TRBJ2-7	NA	CASSIQGRSYEQYF	TGTGCCAGTAGTATCCAGGGACGTTCCTACGAGCAGTACTTC
TRBV5-5	few	TRBJ1-5	NA	CASSLERQVTQPQHF	TGTGCCAGCAGCTTAGAGAGACAGGTGACTCAGCCCCAGCATTTT
TRBV7-3	NA	TRBJ2-5	TRBD2	CASSLTSGTSSETQYF	TGTGCCAGCAGCTTAACGTCTGGGACTAGCTCGGAGACCCAGTACTTC
TRBV7-9	NA	TRBJ2-1	TRBD2	CASSTSSLGTSGGKNEQFF	TGTGCCAGCAGCACCTCCTCCCTGGGGACTAGCGGGGGAAAGAATGAGCAGTTCTTC
TRBV27	NA	TRBJ2-5	TRBD2	CASSFSGGRQETQYF	TGTGCCAGCAGTTTTAGCGGGGGGAGGCAAGAGACCCAGTACTTC
TRBV10-2	NA	TRBJ1-3	NA	CASSILFMPTYSGNTIYF	TGCGCCAGCAGTATTTTATTTATGCCGACTTACTCTGGAAACACCATATATTTT
TRBV30	NA	TRBJ2-7	NA	CAWTWGGRYEQYF	TGTGCCTGGACTTGGGGGGGCCGCTACGAGCAGTACTTC
TRBV25-1	NA	TRBJ1-6	NA	CASSEGYSPLHF	TGTGCCAGCAGTGAAGGATATTCACCCCTCCACTTT
TRBV9	NA	TRBJ2-2	TRBD2	CASSVEGSGGSNGELFF	TGTGCCAGCAGCGTAGAGGGTAGCGGGGGGAGTAACGGGGAGCTGTTTTTT
TRBV3-1/TRBV3-2	once	TRBJ1-3	NA	CASSLGTDSGNTIYF	TGTGCCAGCAGCCTCGGGACGGACTCTGGAAACACCATATATTTT
TRBV5-1	NA	TRBJ1-4	NA	CASSFTGDNEKLFF	TGCGCCAGCAGCTTTACAGGAGATAATGAAAAACTGTTTTTT
TRBV2	NA	TRBJ1-2	NA	CASSVQGNYGYTF	TGTGCCAGCAGTGTCCAGGGAAACTATGGCTACACCTTC
TRBV9	NA	TRBJ1-2	NA	CASSPTAGGASGYTF	TGTGCCAGCAGCCCGACGGCGGGGGGGGCGTCAGGCTACACCTTC
TRBV5-4	NA	TRBJ2-5	NA	CASNFQGEETQYF	TGTGCCAGCAACTTCCAAGGAGAAGAGACCCAGTACTTC
TRBV5-4	NA	TRBJ2-3	TRBD2	CASRPDRGGTRNTQYF	TGTGCCAGCAGACCGGATCGCGGGGGGACCCGAAATACGCAGTATTTT
TRBV7-2	NA	TRBJ1-2	TRBD1	CASSLSQGARGYTF	TGTGCCAGCAGCTTGTCACAGGGGGCTAGGGGCTACACCTTC
TRBV6-4	NA	TRBJ1-4	NA	CASIEKREKLFF	TGTGCCAGCATCGAAAAGCGGGAAAAACTGTTTTTT
TRBV7-8	NA	TRBJ1-1	NA	CASSLDAGVNTEAFF	TGTGCCAGCAGCTTAGATGCAGGGGTGAACACTGAAGCTTTCTTT
TRBV5-4	NA	TRBJ1-1	NA	CASSLGGGSDTEAFF	TGTGCCAGCAGCTTGGGTGGAGGGAGCGACACTGAAGCTTTCTTT
TRBV19	NA	TRBJ2-5	NA	CASSTLVGYQETQYF	TGTGCCAGTAGTACCCTCGTGGGGTACCAAGAGACCCAGTACTTC
TRBV3-1/TRBV3-2	once	TRBJ1-5	NA	CASSQDLLQPQHF	TGTGCCAGCAGCCAAGATCTCCTTCAGCCCCAGCATTTT